This TCR beta chain was profiled in a study of T cell repertoires in cytomegalovirus infection. Study background: CMV infection plus the matching HLA type was flagged by public TCR beta signatures.

This clonotype was counted once. Antigen: not known. This CDR3 is 15 amino acids long. The junction had 9 bases not matched to a gene; V was cut back by 5 bases and J by 4 bases. Germline lookup yields CDR1 LNHDA and CDR2 SQIVND (reference sequence). From the reads, TCRdb called clonotypes with MiXCR, one entry per CDR3 protein. This table holds roughly 760,000 distinct CDR3 sequences, about a third found once. Overall study findings and caveats: Frequencies of public TCR beta families were cumulated, and this identified carriers of CMV plus the relevant HLA. HLA-C-restricted CMV-specific TCR beta clonotypes prevailed in the ex vivo response.

The TCR comes from a human donor in good health (CMV status not recorded). Some clones in this sample may be carry-over from other donors' samples. What was sequenced was PBMCs. V and J are TRBV19 and TRBJ1-1; TRBD1 matches at 8 bases. CDR3 sequence: CASSPNRGYGTEAFF. The DNA for the CDR3 is TGTGCCAGTAGTCCTAACAGGGGGTATGGCACTGAAGCTTTCTTT.